This TCR beta chain emerged from a study of shared clonotypes between healthy human individuals. In the naive CD8 group, cells lacked CD45RO and were positively selected for CCR7, so terminally differentiated effector memory CD45RA+ cells were left out. Caucasian adults residing in Nashville, Tennessee made up all the donors. Germline V gives CDR1 MNHEY, CDR2 SVGAGI. The CDR3 is 14 amino acids. Trimming pared 6 bases from V and 7 bases from J, leaving 16 bases between. Method: immunoSEQ multiplex PCR; TCRdb's copy keeps in-frame clones and lacks some. The sample records some 2.1 million clones, roughly 93% being singletons.

The gene calls are TRBV6-5 and TRBJ1-5; D is ambiguous. The sample comprised naive CD8+ T cells from PBMCs. This receptor was identified in a man younger than 30 in good health. Some clones in this sample may be carry-over from other donors' samples. The CDR3 here is CASSPAVRYQPQHF. The DNA for the CDR3 is TGTGCCAGCAGCCCGGCAGTCCGATACCAGCCCCAGCATTTT.